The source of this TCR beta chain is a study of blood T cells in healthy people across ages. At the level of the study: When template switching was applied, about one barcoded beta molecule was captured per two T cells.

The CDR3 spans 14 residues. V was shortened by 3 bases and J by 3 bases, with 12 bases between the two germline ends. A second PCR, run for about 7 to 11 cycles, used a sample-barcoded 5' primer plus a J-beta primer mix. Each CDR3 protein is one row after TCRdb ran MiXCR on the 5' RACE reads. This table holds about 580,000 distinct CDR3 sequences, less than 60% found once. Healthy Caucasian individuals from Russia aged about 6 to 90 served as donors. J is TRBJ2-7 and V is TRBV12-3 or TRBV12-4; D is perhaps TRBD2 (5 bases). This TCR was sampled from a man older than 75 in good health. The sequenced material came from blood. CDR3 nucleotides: TGTGCCAGCAGTTTTCGGGCCGGGGACTACGAGCAGTACTTC. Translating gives CASSFRAGDYEQYF.